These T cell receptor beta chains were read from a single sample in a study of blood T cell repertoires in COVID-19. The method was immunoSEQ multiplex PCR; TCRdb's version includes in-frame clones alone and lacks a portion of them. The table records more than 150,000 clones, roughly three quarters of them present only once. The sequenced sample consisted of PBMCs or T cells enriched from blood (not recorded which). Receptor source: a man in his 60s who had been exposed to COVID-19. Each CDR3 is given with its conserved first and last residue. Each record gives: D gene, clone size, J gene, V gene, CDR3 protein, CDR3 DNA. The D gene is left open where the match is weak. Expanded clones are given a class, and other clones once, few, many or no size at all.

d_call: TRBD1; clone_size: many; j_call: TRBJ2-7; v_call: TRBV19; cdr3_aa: CASSGGQGPNEQYF; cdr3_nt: TGTGCCAGTAGCGGAGGACAGGGACCCAACGAGCAGTACTTC
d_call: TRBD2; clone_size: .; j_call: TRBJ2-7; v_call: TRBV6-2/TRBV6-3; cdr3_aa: CASSYSGEGNYEQYF; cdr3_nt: TGTGCCAGCAGTTACTCGGGGGAGGGGAACTACGAGCAGTACTTC
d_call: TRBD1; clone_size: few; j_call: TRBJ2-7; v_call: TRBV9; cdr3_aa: CASSTGTGSYEQYF; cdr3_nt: TGTGCCAGCAGCACCGGGACAGGGTCCTACGAGCAGTACTTC
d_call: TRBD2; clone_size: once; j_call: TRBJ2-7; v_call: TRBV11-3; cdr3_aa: CASSTPPGGLAGTYEQYF; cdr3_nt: TGTGCCAGCAGCACCCCTCCCGGGGGACTAGCGGGAACCTACGAGCAGTACTTC
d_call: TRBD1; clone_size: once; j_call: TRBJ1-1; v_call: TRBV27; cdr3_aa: CASSFSGGRTEAFF; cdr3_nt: TGTGCCAGCAGTTTCTCAGGGGGCCGGACTGAAGCTTTCTTT
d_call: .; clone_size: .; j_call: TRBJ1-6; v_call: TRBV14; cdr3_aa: CASSQGRDSPLHF; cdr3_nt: TGTGCCAGCAGCCAAGGGCGGGATTCACCCCTCCACTTT
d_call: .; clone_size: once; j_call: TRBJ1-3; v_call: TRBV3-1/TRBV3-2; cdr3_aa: CASTPVSGNTIYF; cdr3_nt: TGTGCCAGCACCCCGGTCTCTGGAAACACCATATATTTT
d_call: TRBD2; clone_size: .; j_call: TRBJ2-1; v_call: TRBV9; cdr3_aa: CASSPQGLEANEQFF; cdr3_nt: TGTGCCAGCAGCCCACAAGGACTAGAGGCCAATGAGCAGTTCTTC
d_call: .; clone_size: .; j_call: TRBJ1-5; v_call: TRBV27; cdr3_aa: CASSLEGWSNQPQHF; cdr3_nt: TGTGCCAGCAGTTTAGAGGGTTGGAGCAATCAGCCCCAGCATTTT
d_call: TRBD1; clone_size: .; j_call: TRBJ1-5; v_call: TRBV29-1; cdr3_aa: CSVETGYSNQPQHF; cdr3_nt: TGCAGCGTGGAGACAGGGTATAGCAATCAGCCCCAGCATTTT
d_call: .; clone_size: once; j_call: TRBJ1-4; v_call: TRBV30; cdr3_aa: CAWSVFGGIGEKLFF; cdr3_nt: TGTGCCTGGAGTGTATTTGGGGGGATAGGGGAAAAACTGTTTTTT
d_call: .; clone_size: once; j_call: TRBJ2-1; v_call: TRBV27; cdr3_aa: CASSFAPGYNEQFF; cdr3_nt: TGTGCCAGCAGTTTCGCCCCGGGGTACAATGAGCAGTTCTTC
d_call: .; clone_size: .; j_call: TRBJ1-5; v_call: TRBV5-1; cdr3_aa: CASSLTTGTNQPQHF; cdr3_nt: TGCGCCAGCAGCCTAACCACAGGCACCAATCAGCCCCAGCATTTT
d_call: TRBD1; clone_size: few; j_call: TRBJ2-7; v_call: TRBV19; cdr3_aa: CASSRRQGYLYEQYF; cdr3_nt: TGTGCCAGTAGTAGGAGACAGGGATATCTCTACGAGCAGTACTTC
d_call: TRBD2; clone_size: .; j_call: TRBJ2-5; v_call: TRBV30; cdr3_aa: CAWSVAGGETQYF; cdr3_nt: TGTGCCTGGAGTGTGGCGGGAGGTGAGACCCAGTACTTC
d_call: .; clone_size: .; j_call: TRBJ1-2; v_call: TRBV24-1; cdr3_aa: CATSDLGQRDGYTF; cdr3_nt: TGTGCCACCAGTGATTTAGGGCAGAGGGATGGCTACACCTTC
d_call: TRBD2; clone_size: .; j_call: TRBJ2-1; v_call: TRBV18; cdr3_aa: CASSPRTSMNEQFF; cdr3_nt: TGTGCCAGCTCACCACGGACTAGCATGAATGAGCAGTTCTTC
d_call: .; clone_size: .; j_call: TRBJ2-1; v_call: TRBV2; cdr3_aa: CASAMSGPSYNEQFF; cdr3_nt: TGTGCCAGTGCCATGAGCGGTCCCTCCTACAATGAGCAGTTCTTC
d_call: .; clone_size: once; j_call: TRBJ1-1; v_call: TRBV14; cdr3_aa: CASSQVHRLNTEAFF; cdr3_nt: TGTGCCAGCAGCCAAGTTCACAGGCTGAACACTGAAGCTTTCTTT
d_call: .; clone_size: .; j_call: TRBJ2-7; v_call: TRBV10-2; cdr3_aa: CASSWAGQQYF; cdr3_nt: TGCGCCAGCAGTTGGGCAGGGCAGCAGTACTTC
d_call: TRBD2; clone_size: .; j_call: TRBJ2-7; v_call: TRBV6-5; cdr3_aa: CALGEGYEQYF; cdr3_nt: TGTGCCTTAGGGGAGGGCTACGAGCAGTACTTC
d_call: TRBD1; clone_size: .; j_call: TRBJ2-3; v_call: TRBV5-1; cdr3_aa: CASSSTGGGTDTQYF; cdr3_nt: TGCGCCAGCAGCTCGACAGGGGGCGGAACAGATACGCAGTATTTT
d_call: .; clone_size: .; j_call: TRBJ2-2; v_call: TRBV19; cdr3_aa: CAADPGARTGELFF; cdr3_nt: TGTGCCGCTGACCCAGGGGCTCGGACCGGGGAGCTGTTTTTT
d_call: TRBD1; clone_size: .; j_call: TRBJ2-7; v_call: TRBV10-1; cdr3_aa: CASSEVTGREQYF; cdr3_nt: TGCGCCAGCAGTGAGGTGACAGGGCGCGAGCAGTACTTC
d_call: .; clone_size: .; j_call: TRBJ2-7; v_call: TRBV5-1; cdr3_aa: CASSQEVKTDATGQYF; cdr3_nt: TGCGCCAGCAGCCAGGAGGTGAAAACCGACGCTACGGGGCAGTACTTC
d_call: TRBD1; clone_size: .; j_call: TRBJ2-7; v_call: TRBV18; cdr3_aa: CASSPAGTGAFEQYF; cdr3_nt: TGTGCCAGCTCACCAGCCGGGACAGGGGCTTTCGAGCAGTACTTC
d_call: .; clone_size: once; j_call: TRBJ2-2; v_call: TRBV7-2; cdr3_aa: CASSLERITGELFF; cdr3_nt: TGTGCCAGCAGCTTAGAGAGGATCACCGGGGAGCTGTTTTTT
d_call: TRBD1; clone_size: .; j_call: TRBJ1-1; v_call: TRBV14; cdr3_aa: CASSPGQGVVEAFF; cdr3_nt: TGTGCCAGCAGCCCCGGACAGGGGGTGGTTGAAGCTTTCTTT
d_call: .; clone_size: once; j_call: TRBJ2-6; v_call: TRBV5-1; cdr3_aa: CASSVGEAGANVLTF; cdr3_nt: TGCGCCAGCAGCGTAGGGGAGGCCGGGGCCAACGTCCTGACTTTC
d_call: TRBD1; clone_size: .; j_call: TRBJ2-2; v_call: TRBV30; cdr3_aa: CAWSVLGQGNPGELFF; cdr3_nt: TGTGCCTGGAGTGTACTAGGACAGGGTAACCCCGGGGAGCTGTTTTTT
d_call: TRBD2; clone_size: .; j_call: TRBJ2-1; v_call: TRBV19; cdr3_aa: CASSIDAGTRTEQFF; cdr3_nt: TGTGCCAGTAGTATAGATGCCGGGACTAGGACTGAGCAGTTCTTC
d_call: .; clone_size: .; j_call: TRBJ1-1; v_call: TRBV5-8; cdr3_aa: CASSSSGDTEAFF; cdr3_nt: TGTGCCAGCAGCTCTTCGGGGGACACTGAAGCTTTCTTT
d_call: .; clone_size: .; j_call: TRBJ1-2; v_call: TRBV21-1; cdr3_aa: CASSKLNAGGYTF; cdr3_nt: TGTGCCAGCAGCAAACTGAATGCGGGGGGCTACACCTTC
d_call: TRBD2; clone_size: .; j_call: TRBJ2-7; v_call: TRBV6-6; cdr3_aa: CASSGSTSGSSYEQYF; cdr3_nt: TGTGCCAGCAGTGGGTCGACTAGCGGGAGCTCCTACGAGCAGTACTTC
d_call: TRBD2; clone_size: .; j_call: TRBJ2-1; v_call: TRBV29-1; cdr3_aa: CSVEVGGSGSSVF; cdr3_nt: TGCAGCGTTGAAGTTGGAGGTAGCGGGAGCTCAGTCTTC
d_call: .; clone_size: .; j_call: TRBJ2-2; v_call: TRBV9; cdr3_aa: CASSVGTPRGELFF; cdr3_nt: TGTGCCAGCAGCGTAGGCACACCCAGGGGGGAGCTGTTTTTT
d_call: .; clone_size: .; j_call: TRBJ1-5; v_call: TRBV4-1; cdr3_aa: CASSQEGGARNQPQHF; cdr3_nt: TGCGCCAGCAGCCAAGAAGGGGGGGCGAGGAATCAGCCCCAGCATTTT
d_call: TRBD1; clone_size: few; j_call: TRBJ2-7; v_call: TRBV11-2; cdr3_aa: CASSLDPTGGGEQYF; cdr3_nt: TGTGCCAGCAGCTTAGATCCGACAGGGGGCGGCGAGCAGTACTTC
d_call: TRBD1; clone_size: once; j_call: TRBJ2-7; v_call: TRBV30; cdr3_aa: CAWRAQGSWYEQYF; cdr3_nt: TGTGCCTGGAGAGCACAGGGGTCATGGTACGAGCAGTACTTC
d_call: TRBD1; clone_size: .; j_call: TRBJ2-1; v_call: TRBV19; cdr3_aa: CASSRQGDHYNEQFF; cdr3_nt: TGTGCCAGTAGTAGACAGGGGGATCACTACAATGAGCAGTTCTTC